This T cell receptor beta chain was sequenced during a study of blood T cell repertoires in COVID-19. Study-wide background: The United States, Italy and Spain were the sources of the acute and convalescent COVID-19 samples. T cells, B-cell-depleted T cells, or PBMCs provided the cDNA or gDNA that served as material.

Per the original data handling: Estimation of nucleated cell counts relied on the amplification of reference gene primers. Sequenced by immunoSEQ multiplex PCR; TCRdb stores in-frame clones only, minus some. V and J calls and clone size are as listed in that table; D and trimming were resolved from the DNA. The sample contains roughly 55,000 clones, around 79% of which appear only once. Germline CDR1 SGHTA, CDR2 FQGTGA. Trimming shortened V by 5 bases and J by 6 bases, and 13 bases separated the two germline ends. The CDR3 is 13 residues long. This sequence was found in a man aged 55 to 70 with acute or convalescent COVID-19. The sequencing input was peripheral blood. The gene calls are TRBV7-3 and TRBJ1-2, with D perhaps TRBD1 (6 bases). The CDR3 loop is CASSPGDSDGYTF. CDR3 nucleotides: TGTGCCAGCAGCCCAGGGGATTCGGATGGCTACACCTTC. The full variable domain, completed using reference TRBV7-3 and TRBJ1-2, is GAGVSQTPSNKVTEKGKYVELRCDPISGHTALYWYRQSLGQGPEFLIYFQGTGAADDSGLPNDRFFAVRPEGSVSTLKIQRTERGDSAVYLCASSPGDSDGYTFGSGTRLTVV.